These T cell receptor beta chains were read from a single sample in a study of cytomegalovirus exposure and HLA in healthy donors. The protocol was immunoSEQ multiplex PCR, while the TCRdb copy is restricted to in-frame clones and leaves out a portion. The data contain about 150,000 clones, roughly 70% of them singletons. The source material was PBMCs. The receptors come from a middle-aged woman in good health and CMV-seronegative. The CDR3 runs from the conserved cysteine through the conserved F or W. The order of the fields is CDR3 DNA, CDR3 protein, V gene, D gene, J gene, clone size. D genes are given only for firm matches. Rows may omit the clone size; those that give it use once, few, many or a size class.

CDR3 DNA: TGCGCCAGCAGCCAAGGGGCCTTGGGTAACTATGGCTACACCTTC
CDR3 protein: CASSQGALGNYGYTF
V gene: TRBV4-1
D gene: -
J gene: TRBJ1-2
clone size: -

CDR3 DNA: TGTTCCAGCAGCTCCTACGGCAGGGCCCACGAGCAGTACTTC
CDR3 protein: CSSSSYGRAHEQYF
V gene: TRBV7-9
D gene: -
J gene: TRBJ2-7
clone size: -

CDR3 DNA: TGTGCCAGCAGCGTAGACGCGCAATCGGAGACCCAGTACTTC
CDR3 protein: CASSVDAQSETQYF
V gene: TRBV9
D gene: -
J gene: TRBJ2-5
clone size: -

CDR3 DNA: TGTGCCAGCAGCCGGGACAGGGGTTACGAGCAGTACTTC
CDR3 protein: CASSRDRGYEQYF
V gene: TRBV6-1
D gene: TRBD1
J gene: TRBJ2-7
clone size: -

CDR3 DNA: TGTGCCAGTAGTATAGGTCTAACTGAAGCTTTCTTT
CDR3 protein: CASSIGLTEAFF
V gene: TRBV19
D gene: -
J gene: TRBJ1-1
clone size: few

CDR3 DNA: TGTGCCAGCAGCTCCCAGGGGGCTTGGGAAAAACTGTTTTTT
CDR3 protein: CASSSQGAWEKLFF
V gene: TRBV6-5
D gene: TRBD1
J gene: TRBJ1-4
clone size: -

CDR3 DNA: TGTGCCAGCGGGCCGGATCGACGGAACACTGAAGCTTTCTTT
CDR3 protein: CASGPDRRNTEAFF
V gene: TRBV6-6
D gene: -
J gene: TRBJ1-1
clone size: few

CDR3 DNA: TGTGCCAGCAGCCATAGCGGGGGGGAAGCCTACGAGCAGTACTTC
CDR3 protein: CASSHSGGEAYEQYF
V gene: TRBV28
D gene: TRBD2
J gene: TRBJ2-7
clone size: -

CDR3 DNA: TGCGCCAGCAGCCGCGCCGGGGGGGTAAGGGCTGAAGCTTTCTTT
CDR3 protein: CASSRAGGVRAEAFF
V gene: TRBV4-1
D gene: -
J gene: TRBJ1-1
clone size: -

CDR3 DNA: TGTGCCAGCAGCTTTGACAGGGACTACGAGCAGTACTTC
CDR3 protein: CASSFDRDYEQYF
V gene: TRBV7-2
D gene: TRBD1
J gene: TRBJ2-7
clone size: -

CDR3 DNA: TGTGCCATCAGCCCCGGTAGGCGGAAAGAGACCCAGTACTTC
CDR3 protein: CAISPGRRKETQYF
V gene: TRBV10-3
D gene: -
J gene: TRBJ2-5
clone size: once

CDR3 DNA: TGTGCCAGCAGCGTCGGGACACCTAACACTGAAGCTTTCTTT
CDR3 protein: CASSVGTPNTEAFF
V gene: TRBV7-9
D gene: -
J gene: TRBJ1-1
clone size: few

CDR3 DNA: TGTGCCAGCAGCCGGCCGACAGGGAGGACCGAGCAGTACTTC
CDR3 protein: CASSRPTGRTEQYF
V gene: TRBV7-8
D gene: -
J gene: TRBJ2-7
clone size: -

CDR3 DNA: TGTGCCAGCAGCACTCCGACAGGGTTATATGGCTACACCTTC
CDR3 protein: CASSTPTGLYGYTF
V gene: TRBV28
D gene: TRBD1
J gene: TRBJ1-2
clone size: -

CDR3 DNA: TGCGCCAGCAGCCCTGTTGCAATTAGGGGTGAAAAACTGTTTTTT
CDR3 protein: CASSPVAIRGEKLFF
V gene: TRBV4-1
D gene: -
J gene: TRBJ1-4
clone size: -

CDR3 DNA: TGTGCCAGCAGCCAATTCACACAGGGGGACTATAATTCACCCCTCCACTTT
CDR3 protein: CASSQFTQGDYNSPLHF
V gene: TRBV4-2
D gene: TRBD1
J gene: TRBJ1-6
clone size: -

CDR3 DNA: TGTGCCAGCAGTCAAGTTCCCCGGGAGTACACCGGGGAGCTGTTTTTT
CDR3 protein: CASSQVPREYTGELFF
V gene: TRBV6-1
D gene: -
J gene: TRBJ2-2
clone size: -

CDR3 DNA: TGTGCCAGCAGTGAAGAGGGGTTGGGAGATACGCAGTATTTT
CDR3 protein: CASSEEGLGDTQYF
V gene: TRBV2
D gene: -
J gene: TRBJ2-3
clone size: -

CDR3 DNA: TGTGCCTGGAACCGGGACTTAGATCAGCCCCAGCATTTT
CDR3 protein: CAWNRDLDQPQHF
V gene: TRBV30
D gene: -
J gene: TRBJ1-5
clone size: -

CDR3 DNA: TGTGCCAGCAGCCATTGGGGGGGCGCCGATACGCAGTATTTT
CDR3 protein: CASSHWGGADTQYF
V gene: TRBV4-2
D gene: -
J gene: TRBJ2-3
clone size: -

CDR3 DNA: TGTGCCAGCTCACCCCAGGCAGGGGGCAGGGATACGCAGTATTTT
CDR3 protein: CASSPQAGGRDTQYF
V gene: TRBV18
D gene: TRBD1
J gene: TRBJ2-3
clone size: -

CDR3 DNA: TGTGCCAGCAGCGTAGAAGGGACTAGCGGGAGACCCGAGCAGTACTTC
CDR3 protein: CASSVEGTSGRPEQYF
V gene: TRBV9
D gene: TRBD2
J gene: TRBJ2-7
clone size: -

CDR3 DNA: TGTGCCAGCAGCTTAAAAGGGACTTGGATGAACACTGAAGCTTTCTTT
CDR3 protein: CASSLKGTWMNTEAFF
V gene: TRBV5-5
D gene: -
J gene: TRBJ1-1
clone size: -

CDR3 DNA: TGTGCCAGCAGTAAACCCGACAGGGGCTACACCTTC
CDR3 protein: CASSKPDRGYTF
V gene: TRBV6-5
D gene: -
J gene: TRBJ1-2
clone size: -

CDR3 DNA: TGTGCCAGCAGGGAGGGGGGGACCGGGGAGCTGTTTTTT
CDR3 protein: CASREGGTGELFF
V gene: TRBV2
D gene: -
J gene: TRBJ2-2
clone size: -

CDR3 DNA: TGTGCCAGCAGGGGACGCGGGGATGAAAAACTGTTTTTT
CDR3 protein: CASRGRGDEKLFF
V gene: TRBV6-5
D gene: -
J gene: TRBJ1-4
clone size: -

CDR3 DNA: TGTGCCAGCAGTGAAAATGCCAGGGACGAGCAGTACTTC
CDR3 protein: CASSENARDEQYF
V gene: TRBV6-1
D gene: -
J gene: TRBJ2-7
clone size: -

CDR3 DNA: TGCGCCAGCAGCTTGAGAGCTAGCGGGGGATCGGGAGATACGCAGTATTTT
CDR3 protein: CASSLRASGGSGDTQYF
V gene: TRBV5-1
D gene: TRBD2
J gene: TRBJ2-3
clone size: once

CDR3 DNA: TGTGCCAGCAGATTTGACGGGGGCAATCAGCCCCAGCATTTT
CDR3 protein: CASRFDGGNQPQHF
V gene: TRBV2
D gene: -
J gene: TRBJ1-5
clone size: -

CDR3 DNA: TGTGCCAGCAGTTTATCGAAGGGGGACGCCCACAGCAATCAGCCCCAGCATTTT
CDR3 protein: CASSLSKGDAHSNQPQHF
V gene: TRBV27
D gene: -
J gene: TRBJ1-5
clone size: -

CDR3 DNA: TGCGCCAGCAGCTACAATACAGGGGCTTTGGGCGCTTTCTTT
CDR3 protein: CASSYNTGALGAFF
V gene: TRBV5-1
D gene: TRBD1
J gene: TRBJ1-1
clone size: once

CDR3 DNA: TGTGCCAGCAGTTACACAGCGGGGGGCGCCACAGATACGCAGTATTTT
CDR3 protein: CASSYTAGGATDTQYF
V gene: TRBV6-6
D gene: TRBD2
J gene: TRBJ2-3
clone size: -